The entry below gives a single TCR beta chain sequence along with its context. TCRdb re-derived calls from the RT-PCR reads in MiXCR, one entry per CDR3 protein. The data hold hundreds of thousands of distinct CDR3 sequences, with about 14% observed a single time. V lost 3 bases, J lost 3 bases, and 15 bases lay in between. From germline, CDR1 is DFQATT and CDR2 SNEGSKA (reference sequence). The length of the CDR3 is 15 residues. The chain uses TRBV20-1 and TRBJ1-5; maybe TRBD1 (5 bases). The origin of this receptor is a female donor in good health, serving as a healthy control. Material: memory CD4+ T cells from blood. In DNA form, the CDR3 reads TGCAGTGCTAGTCCCACGGGGGGTCCCAATCAGCCCCAGCATTTT. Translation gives CSASPTGGPNQPQHF.